This T cell receptor beta chain originates from a study of OX40 agonist ivuxolimab in advanced cancers. Only in-frame clones appear in the TCRdb table, and some are missing; sequencing was by immunoSEQ multiplex PCR. The sample holds 40,000 to 60,000 clones, approximately 81% seen once. The germline gives CDR1 SGHVS, CDR2 FNYEAQ. The CDR3 totals 13 residues. Trimming removed 5 bases from V and 3 bases from J, with 8 bases in between. This TCR was sampled from an adult with an advanced solid tumor such as melanoma, head and neck, liver or kidney cancer. The material was CD4+ or CD8+ T cells sorted from blood, obtained in a trial of the OX40 agonist ivuxolimab. This rearrangement joins TRBV7-6 to TRBJ1-5; no definite D call. CDR3 in DNA: TGTGCCAGCAGCAAAAATCCCAATCAGCCCCAGCATTTT. Translation: CASSKNPNQPQHF.